This T cell receptor (beta chain) came from a study of metastatic and nonmetastatic thyroid tumors. This clone was seen only a few times. Germline V gene sequence: CDR1 LNHDA, CDR2 SQIVND (reference sequence). V lost 5 bases, J lost 7 bases, and 12 bases lay in between. The CDR3 loop spans 12 amino acids. Patients underwent thyroid surgery, and none had received any treatment before it. Per the study methods: Using the CDR3 differences seen across clinicopathological groups, the authors built a distant-metastasis classifier for papillary thyroid cancer, which was meant to discriminate distant-metastatic patients. TCRdb reprocessed the PCR reads using MiXCR. For this entry, the V and J calls and clone size follow TCRdb and not the study's own pipeline. The data show roughly 35,000 clones, approximately 17% seen once.

Sequences were obtained from blood. The sequence derives from a female donor with papillary thyroid cancer or a benign thyroid nodule (not recorded which). Some clones in this sample may be carry-over from other donors' samples. J is TRBJ2-7 and V is TRBV19, with D tentatively TRBD2 (6 bases). In DNA, the CDR3 is TGTGCCAGTAGTTGGGACCGGGGGGAGCAGTACTTC. It specifies CASSWDRGEQYF.